The T cell receptor (beta chain) under discussion was sequenced for a study of T cells after yellow fever vaccination. This clonotype was seen a handful of times. The CDR3 totals 16 residues. The V gene lost 1 base and the J gene lost 0 bases, with 11 bases spanning the gap. Per germline, CDR1 SGHNT and CDR2 YYREEE (reference sequence). MiXCR, run by TCRdb on the 5' RACE reads, gives a single entry per CDR3 protein. The table includes a few hundred thousand distinct CDR3 sequences, about 17% detected once. The V gene is TRBV5-4, the J gene TRBJ2-1; unclear D gene. Source: PBMCs, taken 4 to 5 days after the first yellow fever vaccination. This clonotype originated in a man younger than 30 who received the YFV17D yellow fever vaccine. The DNA for the CDR3 is TGTGCCAGCAGCTTGTTTCCCGACGACTCCTACAATGAGCAGTTCTTC. Its translation: CASSLFPDDSYNEQFF.